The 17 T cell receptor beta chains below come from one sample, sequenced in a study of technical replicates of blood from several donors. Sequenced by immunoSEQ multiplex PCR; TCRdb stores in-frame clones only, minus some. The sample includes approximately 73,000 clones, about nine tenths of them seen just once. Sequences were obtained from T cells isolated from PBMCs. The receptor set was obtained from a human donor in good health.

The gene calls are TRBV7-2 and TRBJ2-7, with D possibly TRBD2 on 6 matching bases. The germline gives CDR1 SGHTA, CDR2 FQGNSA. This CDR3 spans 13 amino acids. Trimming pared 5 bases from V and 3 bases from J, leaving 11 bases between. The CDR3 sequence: CASSTYGSYEQYF. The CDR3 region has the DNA TGTGCCAGCAGCACCTACGGGAGCTACGAGCAGTACTTC.

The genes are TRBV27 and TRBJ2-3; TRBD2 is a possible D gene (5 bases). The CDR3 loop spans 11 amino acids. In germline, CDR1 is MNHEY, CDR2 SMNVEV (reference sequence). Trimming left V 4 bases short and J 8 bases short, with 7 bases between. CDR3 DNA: TGTGCCAGCAGTTGGGGAGCTACGCAGTATTTT. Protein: CASSWGATQYF.

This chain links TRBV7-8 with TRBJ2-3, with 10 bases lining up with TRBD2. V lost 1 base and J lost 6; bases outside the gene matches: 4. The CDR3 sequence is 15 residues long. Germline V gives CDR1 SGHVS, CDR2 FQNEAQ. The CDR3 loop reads CASSLELAGLDTQYF. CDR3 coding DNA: TGTGCCAGCAGCTTAGAACTAGCGGGACTGGATACGCAGTATTTT.

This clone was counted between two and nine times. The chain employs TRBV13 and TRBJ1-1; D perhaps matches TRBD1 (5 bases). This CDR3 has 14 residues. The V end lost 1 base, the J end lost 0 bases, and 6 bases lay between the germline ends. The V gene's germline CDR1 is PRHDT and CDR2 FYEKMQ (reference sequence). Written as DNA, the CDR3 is TGTGCCAGCAGCTTAGACAGGCTGAACACTGAAGCTTTCTTT. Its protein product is CASSLDRLNTEAFF.

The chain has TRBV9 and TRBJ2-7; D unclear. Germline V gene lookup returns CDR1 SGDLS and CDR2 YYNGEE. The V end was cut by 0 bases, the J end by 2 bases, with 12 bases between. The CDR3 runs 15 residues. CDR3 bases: TGTGCCAGCAGCGTAGGAGTTTCAGACACCTACGAGCAGTACTTC. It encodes CASSVGVSDTYEQYF.

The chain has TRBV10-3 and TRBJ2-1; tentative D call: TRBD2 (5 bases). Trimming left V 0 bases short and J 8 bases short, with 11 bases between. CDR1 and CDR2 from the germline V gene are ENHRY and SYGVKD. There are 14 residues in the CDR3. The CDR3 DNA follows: TGTGCCATCAGTGAGTCAACGGGAATCGATGAGCAGTTCTTC. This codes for CAISESTGIDEQFF.

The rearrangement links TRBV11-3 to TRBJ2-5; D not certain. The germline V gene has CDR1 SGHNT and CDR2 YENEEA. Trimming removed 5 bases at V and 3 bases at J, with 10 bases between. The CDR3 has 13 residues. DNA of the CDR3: TGTGCCAGCAGCCGAGCCCCCAAAGAGACCCAGTACTTC. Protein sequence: CASSRAPKETQYF.

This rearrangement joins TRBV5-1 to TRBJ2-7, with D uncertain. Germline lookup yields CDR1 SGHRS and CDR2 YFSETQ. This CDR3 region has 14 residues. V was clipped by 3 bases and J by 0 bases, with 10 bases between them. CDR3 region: CASSSAVNSYEQYF. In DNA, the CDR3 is TGCGCCAGCAGCTCCGCGGTGAACTCCTACGAGCAGTACTTC.

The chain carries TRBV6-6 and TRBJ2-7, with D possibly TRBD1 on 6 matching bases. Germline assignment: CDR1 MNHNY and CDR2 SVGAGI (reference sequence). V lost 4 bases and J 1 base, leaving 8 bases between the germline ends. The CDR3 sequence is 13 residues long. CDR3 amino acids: CASSSGQSYEQYF. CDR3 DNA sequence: TGTGCCAGCAGTTCTGGACAGTCCTACGAGCAGTACTTC.

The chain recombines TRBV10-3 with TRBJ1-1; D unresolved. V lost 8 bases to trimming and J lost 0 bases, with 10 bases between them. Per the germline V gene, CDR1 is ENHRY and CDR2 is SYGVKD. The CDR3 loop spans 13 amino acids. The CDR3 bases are TGTGCCATCGGAGGGAACATGAACACTGAAGCTTTCTTT. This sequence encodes CAIGGNMNTEAFF.

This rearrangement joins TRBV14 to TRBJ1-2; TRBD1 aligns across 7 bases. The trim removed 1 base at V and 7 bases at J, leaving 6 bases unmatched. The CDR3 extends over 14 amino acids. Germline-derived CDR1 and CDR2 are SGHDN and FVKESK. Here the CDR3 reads CASSQGNYRGGYTF. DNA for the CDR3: TGTGCCAGCAGCCAAGGCAACTACAGGGGTGGCTACACCTTC.

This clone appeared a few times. Written as DNA, the CDR3 is TGTGCCAGCAGTGAATGGGCGGAGACAGGCTTAGGGCCCCAGCATTTT. Amino acids: CASSEWAETGLGPQHF. The rearrangement links TRBV6-1 to TRBJ1-5, with D perhaps TRBD1 (6 bases). The CDR3 length is 16 residues. V lost 2 bases to trimming and J lost 9 bases, with 20 bases between them. Germline V CDR1 and CDR2: MNHNS, SASEGT.

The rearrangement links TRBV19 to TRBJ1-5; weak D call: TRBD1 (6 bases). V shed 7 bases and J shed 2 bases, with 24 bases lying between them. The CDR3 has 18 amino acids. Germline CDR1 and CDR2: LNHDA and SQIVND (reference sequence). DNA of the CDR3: TGTGCCAGTACCACGGACACGGGGGGGGCCTTTCGCAATCAGCCCCAGCATTTT. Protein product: CASTTDTGGAFRNQPQHF.

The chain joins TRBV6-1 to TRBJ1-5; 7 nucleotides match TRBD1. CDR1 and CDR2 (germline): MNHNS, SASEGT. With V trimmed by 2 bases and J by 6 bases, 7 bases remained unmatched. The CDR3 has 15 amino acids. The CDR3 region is CASSEIDRAGQPQHF. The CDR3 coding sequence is TGTGCCAGCAGTGAAATTGACAGGGCCGGTCAGCCCCAGCATTTT.

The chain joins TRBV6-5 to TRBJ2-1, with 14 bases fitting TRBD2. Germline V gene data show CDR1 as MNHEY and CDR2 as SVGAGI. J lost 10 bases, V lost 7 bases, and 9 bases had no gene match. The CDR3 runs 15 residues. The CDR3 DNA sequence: TGTGCCAGCACCACGGGACTAGCGGGAGTCAGGGAGCAGTTCTTC. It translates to CASTTGLAGVREQFF.

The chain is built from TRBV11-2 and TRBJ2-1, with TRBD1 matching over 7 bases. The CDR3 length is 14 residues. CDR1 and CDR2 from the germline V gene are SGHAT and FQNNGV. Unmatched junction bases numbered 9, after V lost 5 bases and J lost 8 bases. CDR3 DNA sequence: TGTGCCAGCAGCGCCCGGACAGGCAAGGATGAGCAGTTCTTC. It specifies CASSARTGKDEQFF. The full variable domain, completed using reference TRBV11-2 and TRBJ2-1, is EAGVAQSPRYKIIEKRQSVAFWCNPISGHATLYWYQQILGQGPKLLIQFQNNGVVDDSQLPKDRFSAERLKGVDSTLKIQPAKLEDSAVYLCASSARTGKDEQFFGPGTRLTVL.

The CDR3 DNA reads as TGTGCCAGCAGCCAAGGGACAGGGGCTCGTCAGCCCCAGCATTTT. Amino acids: CASSQGTGARQPQHF. This chain connects TRBV14 to TRBJ1-5; TRBD1 matches at 9 bases. Germline CDR1 and CDR2: SGHDN and FVKESK. The CDR3 runs to 15 residues. Trimming at V came to 1 base and at J to 6 bases, leaving 4 bases not matched to a gene.